These 27 T cell receptor beta chains came from one sample sequenced in a study of T-cell reconstitution after alpha-beta-depleted transplantation in children. The TCRbeta library incorporated unique molecular identifiers. TCRdb re-called the PCR reads with MiXCR, one entry per CDR3 protein. The table shows about 640,000 distinct CDR3 sequences, with approximately 17% occurring only once. The material sequenced was PBMCs from the stem cell graft donor, taken from the stem cell graft. The receptors were sampled from a human donor who donated a stem cell graft to a child with acute myeloid leukemia.

The V and J genes are TRBV15 and TRBJ2-1, with D perhaps being TRBD1 or TRBD2 (5 bases each). V lost 0 bases, J lost 6 bases, and 12 bases lay in between. There are 15 residues in the CDR3. Looked up from germline, CDR1 is LNHNV and CDR2 is YYDKDF (reference sequence). The CDR3 loop is CATSREDEGPNEQFF. The CDR3 DNA reads as TGTGCCACCAGCAGAGAGGATGAGGGGCCCAATGAGCAGTTCTTC.

Points on this clonotype: One base away lies a much larger clone, so this may be a sequencing read error. This rearrangement joins TRBV29-1 to TRBJ2-2, with D perhaps matching TRBD1 (5 bases). With 6 bases removed from V and 6 bases from J, the gap between germline ends came to 11 bases. Germline CDR1 SQVTM, CDR2 ANQGSEA. This CDR3 region has 12 residues. Written as DNA, the CDR3 is TGCAGCGTCCGGACAATACCCGGGGAGCTGTTTTTT. Its protein product is CSVRTIPGELFF.

This clonotype was found a few times. The chain has TRBV2 and TRBJ2-5, with TRBD2 matching over 8 bases. Germline CDR1 reads SNHLY; CDR2 reads FYNNEI. The CDR3 sequence is 15 residues long. V shed 1 base and J 4 bases; nucleotides not matched to a gene: 5. The CDR3 bases are TGTGCCAGCAGTGAAGAGCGAGCGGGGGTAGAGACCCAGTACTTC. It is translated as CASSEERAGVETQYF.

This clonotype appeared a few times. The chain couples TRBV4-3 to TRBJ2-4; 11 bases agree with TRBD2. CDR3 size: 20 residues. Looked up from germline, CDR1 is LGHNA and CDR2 is YSLEER. V dropped 4 bases and J dropped 3; count of bases not matched to a gene: 17. The CDR3: CASSRLLGLAGGGDKNIQYF. The CDR3 DNA is TGCGCCAGCAGCCGCCTCTTGGGGCTAGCGGGGGGCGGGGACAAAAACATTCAGTACTTC.

This clonotype was detected only once. The chain uses TRBV5-1 and TRBJ1-4; D ambiguous. Germline CDR1 is SGHRS and CDR2 is YFSETQ. CDR3 size: 16 residues. Trimming shortened V by 1 base and J by 0 bases, and 10 bases separated the two germline ends. CDR3 DNA sequence: TGCGCCAGCAGCTTGTCGGGAAGGACAACTAATGAAAAACTGTTTTTT. Translated, it gives CASSLSGRTTNEKLFF.

The chain joins TRBV11-2 to TRBJ2-1, with 11 bases aligning to TRBD2. The CDR3 loop spans 17 amino acids. From germline, CDR1 is SGHAT and CDR2 FQNNGV. The ends lost 2 bases at V and 8 bases at J; junction bases unmatched: 11. CDR3 coding DNA: TGTGCCAGCAGCTTAAAGGCTAGCGGGGGGCCCTTGGATGAGCAGTTCTTC. It specifies CASSLKASGGPLDEQFF.

The table lists this clonotype with a few counts. The CDR3: CASSRIQFDSYEQYV. For the CDR3, the DNA is TGTGCCAGCAGTAGAATCCAGTTCGACTCCTACGAGCAGTACGTC. The J gene is TRBJ2-7, the V gene TRBV12-3 or TRBV12-4; D not resolved. V shed 5 bases and J shed 0 bases, with 14 bases lying between them. The length of the CDR3 is 15 residues.

This clonotype has at least ten counts. The chain has TRBV6-1 and TRBJ2-7, with 7 nucleotides matching TRBD2. V shed 6 bases, J shed 7 bases, and the junction held 6 bases outside the gene matches. The length of the CDR3 is 12 residues. CDR1 is MNHNS and CDR2 is SASEGT in the germline V gene. The CDR3 sequence: CASSAGAGEQYV. Here the CDR3 DNA reads TGTGCCAGCAGCGCTGGAGCGGGGGAGCAGTACGTC.

Remarks on this clonotype: One base away lies a much larger clone, so this may be a sequencing read error. This sequence joins TRBV20-1 and TRBJ1-5; D is unresolved. The V gene's germline CDR1 is DFQATT and CDR2 SNEGSKA (reference sequence). V lost 3 bases, J lost 4 bases, and 7 bases lay in between. This CDR3 has 12 residues. CDR3 in amino acids: CSASAGNQPQHF. CDR3 DNA: TGCAGTGCTAGTGCCGGGAATCAGCCCCAGCATTTT.

The sample holds many counts of this clonotype. The J gene is TRBJ2-3, the V gene TRBV20-1; weak D call: TRBD2 (6 bases). Germline V gene data show CDR1 as DFQATT and CDR2 as SNEGSKA (reference sequence). Deletions cut 1 base from V and 4 bases from J, with 12 bases between. The CDR3 consists of 14 residues. For the CDR3, the DNA is TGCAGTGCTAGAGGGACGGAGGGCTCAGATACGCAGTATTTT. Its protein is CSARGTEGSDTQYF.

This chain joins TRBV6-1 and TRBJ1-4, with D unclear. The CDR3 extends over 14 amino acids. Deletions cut 0 bases from V and 8 bases from J, with 10 bases between. Germline assignment: CDR1 MNHNS and CDR2 SASEGT. In nucleotides, the CDR3 is TGTGCCAGCAGTGAAGCGTGGGTTGAAGAAAAACTGTTTTTT. This codes for CASSEAWVEEKLFF.

This chain joins TRBV5-6 and TRBJ2-7; D gene ambiguous. V was shortened by 2 bases and J by 3 bases, with 9 bases between the two germline ends. CDR1 and CDR2 (germline): SGHDT, YYEEEE. This CDR3 is built from 13 residues. The CDR3 DNA sequence: TGTGCCAGCAGCTTATCCCCCGACTACGAGCAGTACGTC. Translated: CASSLSPDYEQYV.

V usage is TRBV21-1 and J usage is TRBJ2-7; TRBD2, as called in the table, went unchecked against the DNA. TRBV21-1 is a listed pseudogene. The CDR3 is 15 residues long. As DNA, the CDR3 is TGTGCCAGCAGCAATCTAGGCCCAGTAGCCTACGAGCAGTACGTC. Its translation is CASSNLGPVAYEQYV.

This chain uses TRBV12-3 or TRBV12-4 with TRBJ1-5; 9 bases align to TRBD1. Germline trimming cut 3 bases from V and 7 bases from J; bases unmatched to any gene: 10. The CDR3 runs to 16 residues. The CDR3 here is CASSFGPGQGSQPQHF. The DNA of the CDR3 is TGTGCCAGCAGTTTTGGGCCGGGACAGGGTTCCCAGCCCCAGCATTTT.

V gene TRBV5-1 combines with J gene TRBJ2-3, with 8 positions matching TRBD2. Trimming at V came to 4 bases and at J to 2 bases, leaving 6 bases not matched to a gene. Germline V gene lookup returns CDR1 SGHRS and CDR2 YFSETQ. This CDR3 comprises 15 residues. The CDR3 is CASSPSAGVTDTQYF. In nucleotides, the CDR3 is TGCGCCAGCAGCCCGTCAGCGGGGGTCACAGATACGCAGTATTTT.

The gene calls are TRBV12-3 or TRBV12-4 and TRBJ2-1; 7 bases are a match to TRBD1. Trimming removed 6 bases from V and 7 bases from J; junction bases left unmatched: 3. The CDR3 extends over 12 amino acids. The chain's CDR3 is CASRRGPNEQFF. The DNA for the CDR3 is TGTGCCAGCAGGAGGGGGCCTAATGAGCAGTTCTTC.

V gene TRBV29-1 combines with J gene TRBJ2-2; D is uncertain. In germline, CDR1 is SQVTM, CDR2 ANQGSEA. With 6 bases removed from V and 3 bases from J, the gap between germline ends came to 8 bases. The length of the CDR3 is 12 residues. This CDR3 is CSVKWDTGELFF. For the CDR3, the DNA is TGCAGCGTCAAGTGGGACACCGGGGAGCTGTTTTTT.

There are many counts of this clonotype. V usage is TRBV20-1 and J usage is TRBJ2-1, with D tentatively TRBD1 (5 bases). There are 14 residues in the CDR3. V lost 6 bases, J lost 7 bases, and 19 bases lay in between. Germline assignment: CDR1 DFQATT and CDR2 SNEGSKA (reference sequence). The CDR3, as DNA: TGCAGTGCGCAAAGGGGCTCCTCGGGTAATGAGCAGTTCTTC. It translates to CSAQRGSSGNEQFF.

This clonotype appeared many times. This sequence joins TRBV20-1 and TRBJ1-1, with 9 bases matching TRBD1. Germline CDR1 and CDR2: DFQATT and SNEGSKA (reference sequence). The CDR3 has 14 residues. V was pared by 6 bases and J by 5 bases, with 10 bases of the junction left unmatched. CDR3 residues: CSADTGGQETEAFF. CDR3 DNA sequence: TGCAGTGCAGATACAGGGGGCCAGGAGACTGAAGCTTTCTTT.

With regard to this clonotype: A much larger clone lies one base from this, so it may be a read error. This rearrangement joins TRBV7-2 to TRBJ1-1; 7 positions agree with TRBD1. Germline V gene sequence: CDR1 SGHTA, CDR2 FQGNSA. CDR3 length: 14 amino acids. The CDR3 loop reads CDSSLEGTATEAFF. Here the CDR3 DNA reads TGTGACAGCAGCTTAGAGGGGACAGCCACTGAAGCTTTCTTT.

This clonotype was counted at least ten times. This chain uses TRBV5-6 with TRBJ1-1; D remains unclear. The CDR3 loop spans 13 amino acids. From germline, CDR1 is SGHDT and CDR2 YYEEEE. Between the trimmed V and J ends, which lost 4 bases and 1 base, there was a span of 8 bases. CDR3 in amino acids: CASSPPRNTEAFF. CDR3 DNA: TGTGCCAGCAGCCCCCCGCGGAACACTGAAGCTTTCTTT.

V usage is TRBV11-3 and J usage is TRBJ1-1, with D unresolved. In germline, CDR1 is SGHNT, CDR2 YENEEA. V was pared by 4 bases and J by 6 bases, with 6 bases between. This CDR3 has 11 amino acids. The CDR3 coding sequence is TGTGCCAGCAGCTCCGCGTCTGAAGCTTTCTTT. Translated: CASSSASEAFF.

This rearrangement joins TRBV20-1 to TRBJ1-1; D unresolved. The CDR3 is 14 amino acids. V lost 2 bases and J lost 4, with 14 bases in between. From germline, CDR1 is DFQATT and CDR2 SNEGSKA (reference sequence). The CDR3 is CSARREGLATEAFF. The CDR3 DNA follows: TGCAGTGCTAGAAGGGAGGGTTTGGCCACTGAAGCTTTCTTT.

The gene calls are TRBV29-1 and TRBJ2-2; tentatively, D is TRBD1 or TRBD2 (5 bases each). Looked up from germline, CDR1 is SQVTM and CDR2 is ANQGSEA. CDR3 length: 14 residues. V shed 4 bases and J shed 2 bases, with 11 bases lying between them. Written as DNA, the CDR3 is TGCAGCGTTGTCACCGGGGCCAACACCGGGGAGCTGTTTTTT. Encoded protein: CSVVTGANTGELFF.

This clonotype has at least ten counts. The chain has TRBV29-1 and TRBJ1-3, with D tentatively TRBD1 (5 bases). The CDR3 runs to 15 residues. Trimming shortened V by 6 bases and J by 0 bases, and 15 bases separated the two germline ends. Germline CDR1 is SQVTM and CDR2 is ANQGSEA. In DNA form, the CDR3 reads TGCAGCGTAAAGTACGGGACGGCCTCTGGAAACACCATATATTTT. It encodes CSVKYGTASGNTIYF.

This clonotype was detected ten times or more. The rearrangement uses TRBV4-2 and TRBJ2-1, with D uncertain. Germline V gene lookup returns CDR1 LGHNA and CDR2 YNFKEQ. Trimming removed 1 base at V and 7 bases at J, with 2 bases between. This CDR3 has 11 amino acids. The CDR3: CASSQVNEQFF. In DNA, the CDR3 is TGTGCCAGCAGCCAAGTGAATGAGCAGTTCTTC.

Details on this clonotype: This may arise from a read error, as a much more abundant clone is one base away. The CDR3 here is CASSHSTGRRNTEAFF. CDR3 nucleotide sequence: TGTGCCAGCAGTCACTCAACGGGACGGAGGAACACTGAAGCTTTCTTT. The genes are TRBV6-2 or TRBV6-3 and TRBJ1-1; D might be TRBD1 (5 bases). Looked up from germline, CDR1 is MNHEY and CDR2 is SVGEGT. The CDR3 is made up of 16 amino acids.